The next 26 T cell receptor beta chains were all read from a single sample in a study of blood T cells in healthy people across ages. It was with a sample-barcoded 5' primer and a J-beta primer mix that a second PCR of about 7 to 12 cycles was run. TCRdb passed the 5' RACE reads through MiXCR, listing each CDR3 protein once. The sample has 600,000 to 850,000 distinct CDR3 sequences, about 42% seen once; the top ten hold roughly 20%. The sequencing sample was made of blood. The source of these receptors is a woman in her sixties or seventies in good health.

As for this clonotype: With a much larger clone just one base away, this may be a read error. The chain uses TRBV29-1 and TRBJ2-7, with D maybe TRBD2 (6 bases). Germline assignment: CDR1 SQVTM and CDR2 ANQGSEA. Trimming cost V 4 bases and J 7 bases, with 20 bases left between them. This CDR3 contains 14 residues. As DNA, the CDR3 is TGCAGCGTTGGATTCGGGACTGAGGACAATGAGCAGTACTTC. Protein sequence: CSVGFGTEDNEQYF.

This chain uses TRBV7-9 with TRBJ2-5; 7 bases are a match to TRBD1. The V gene end was trimmed by 6 bases and the J gene end by 5 bases; junction bases not matched to a gene: 9. Germline V gene sequence: CDR1 SEHNR, CDR2 FQNEAQ (reference sequence). The CDR3 runs 14 residues. CDR3 DNA sequence: TGTGCCAGCAGTTACGACAGGGTCGGCGAGACCCAGTACTTC. Its protein product is CASSYDRVGETQYF.

The chain combines TRBV6-1 with TRBJ2-5; D unresolved. Germline V gives CDR1 MNHNS, CDR2 SASEGT. The CDR3 length is 15 residues. The V and J ends lost 5 bases and 2 bases respectively, with 15 bases between them. This CDR3 is CASSPRLGIQETQYF. In DNA form, the CDR3 reads TGTGCCAGCAGTCCTCGGTTAGGTATACAAGAGACCCAGTACTTC.

This clonotype was found a few times. The chain joins TRBV2 to TRBJ2-4; 8 bases are shared with TRBD1. The CDR3 runs to 15 residues. V trimming: 0 bases; J trimming: 13 bases; junction bases outside the gene matches: 11. The germline V gene has CDR1 SNHLY and CDR2 FYNNEI. The CDR3 DNA follows: TGTGCCAGCAGTGAAGCGCTTGCGACAGGGGTTGTGCAGTACTTC. Protein sequence: CASSEALATGVVQYF. Variable domain in full (rest from reference TRBV2 and TRBJ2-4): EPEVTQTPSHQVTQMGQEVILRCVPISNHLYFYWYRQILGQKVEFLVSFYNNEISEKSEIFDDQFSVERPDGSNFTLKIRSTKLEDSAMYFCASSEALATGVVQYFGAGTRLSVL.

This chain joins TRBV5-6 and TRBJ2-2; maybe TRBD1 (6 bases). Germline CDR1 reads SGHDT; CDR2 reads YYEEEE. Deletions cut 4 bases from V and 7 bases from J, with 17 bases between. This CDR3 is 15 amino acids long. The CDR3 loop is CASSGFAQGGGELFF. For the CDR3, the DNA is TGTGCCAGCAGCGGATTCGCACAGGGTGGCGGGGAGCTGTTTTTT.

This clonotype has more than one count but fewer than ten. V is TRBV20-1 and J is TRBJ1-2; D is possibly TRBD1 (6 bases). CDR1 and CDR2 from the germline V gene are DFQATT and SNEGSKA (reference sequence). With 3 bases removed from V and 7 bases from J, the gap between germline ends came to 12 bases. CDR3 size: 12 residues. CDR3 nucleotide sequence: TGCAGTGCTAGCCGACAGGTGGCTGGCTACACCTTC. As protein: CSASRQVAGYTF.

This clonotype was seen just once. The junction departs from the called germline gene at one end, perhaps through a read error. The CDR3 here is CASSQEGRGTGYYNEQFF. The CDR3, as DNA: TGCGCCAGCAGTCAAGAAGGGCGGGGGACAGGGTACTACAATGAGCAGTTCTTC. The gene calls are TRBV4-1 and TRBJ2-1, with 9 bases identical to TRBD1. This CDR3 comprises 18 residues. Germline V gene lookup returns CDR1 MGHRA and CDR2 YSYEKL.

This clonotype was counted a few times. The chain employs TRBV9 and TRBJ2-1; 13 bases are a match to TRBD2. Germline CDR1 reads SGDLS; CDR2 reads YYNGEE. J lost 7 bases, V lost 0 bases, and 10 bases had no gene match. This CDR3 region has 18 residues. The CDR3 bases are TGTGCCAGCAGCGTAGATACTAGCGGGAGGGCCAGATGGAATGAGCAGTTCTTC. This translates into CASSVDTSGRARWNEQFF.

This clonotype was seen a few times. The rearrangement uses TRBV20-1 and TRBJ1-1; D is undetermined. Germline V gene lookup returns CDR1 DFQATT and CDR2 SNEGSKA (reference sequence). Trimming took 0 bases from V and 0 from J, leaving 14 bases between them. This CDR3 region has 16 residues. The CDR3 here is CSAREEARGMNTEAFF. The CDR3 coding sequence is TGCAGTGCTAGAGAAGAAGCCCGGGGAATGAACACTGAAGCTTTCTTT.

The chain recombines TRBV3-1 with TRBJ2-6; D unclear. This CDR3 region has 13 residues. Germline V CDR1 and CDR2: LGHDT, YNNKEL (reference sequence). V lost 7 bases to trimming and J lost 4 bases, with 8 bases between them. The CDR3 here is CASTGRGANVLTF. The CDR3 bases are TGTGCCAGCACAGGCAGGGGGGCCAACGTCCTGACTTTC. The entire variable domain, with the rest obtained from reference TRBV3-1 and TRBJ2-6, is as follows: DTAVSQTPKYLVTQMGNDKSIKCEQNLGHDTMYWYKQDSKKFLKIMFSYNNKELIINETVPNRFSPKSPDKAHLNLHINSLELGDSAVYFCASTGRGANVLTFGAGSRLTVL.

This clonotype showed up just a few times. The V gene is TRBV12-5, the J gene TRBJ2-7; 9 bases are shared with TRBD1. The junction had 12 bases not matched to a gene; V was cut back by 4 bases and J by 5 bases. The CDR3 totals 16 residues. The germline gives CDR1 LGHNT, CDR2 FRNRAP. The CDR3 sequence is CASGWKPGQGINEQYF. The CDR3 DNA reads as TGTGCTAGTGGTTGGAAACCGGGACAGGGTATCAACGAGCAGTACTTC.

V and J are TRBV14 and TRBJ1-2; tentative D call: TRBD1 (5 bases). Between the trimmed V and J ends, which lost 0 bases and 4 bases, there was a span of 15 bases. The CDR3 runs 16 residues. Germline V gene lookup returns CDR1 SGHDN and CDR2 FVKESK. The CDR3 reads CASSQDPRRGVYGYTF. The CDR3, as DNA: TGTGCCAGCAGCCAAGATCCCCGCAGAGGGGTCTATGGCTACACCTTC.

This sequence joins TRBV29-1 and TRBJ2-3, with 7 nucleotides matching TRBD2. V lost 1 base and J lost 6; bases outside the gene matches: 10. The CDR3 sequence is 15 residues long. Germline V gene data show CDR1 as SQVTM and CDR2 as ANQGSEA. CDR3 sequence (DNA): TGCAGCGTTGAAGGGCTAGCGGCCCCCACGGATACGCAGTATTTT. Protein product: CSVEGLAAPTDTQYF.

This clonotype occurred a few times. The rearrangement uses TRBV9 and TRBJ2-1, with D possibly matching TRBD2 (6 bases). CDR3 length: 12 residues. CDR1 SGDLS and CDR2 YYNGEE come from the germline V gene. V dropped 3 bases and J dropped 6 bases, with 7 bases sitting between them. The CDR3 here is CASSGTTNEQFF. The CDR3 region has the DNA TGTGCCAGCAGCGGGACTACCAATGAGCAGTTCTTC.

This clonotype was counted only a few times. This sequence may be a read error, since a much larger clone differs from it by one base. V gene TRBV7-2 combines with J gene TRBJ2-5; D may be TRBD1 or TRBD2 (5 bases each). Deletions cut 5 bases from V and 1 base from J, with 20 bases between. Looked up from germline, CDR1 is SGHTA and CDR2 is FQGNSA. CDR3 length: 17 amino acids. The CDR3 loop reads CASSAYSGRATQETQYF. In DNA form, the CDR3 reads TGTGCCAGCAGCGCCTACTCGGGACGAGCCACCCAAGAGACCCAGTACTTC.

This clonotype was counted between two and nine times. The V call is TRBV2, the J call TRBJ2-1, with 8 bases aligning to TRBD2. Trimming took 4 bases from V and 0 from J; bases not matched to a gene: 8. The CDR3 has 17 amino acids. CDR1 is SNHLY, CDR2 FYNNEI, per germline. The CDR3 protein is CASSVSGGYSSYNEQFF. In DNA, the CDR3 is TGTGCCAGCAGTGTAAGCGGGGGATATAGCTCCTACAATGAGCAGTTCTTC.

V usage is TRBV20-1 and J usage is TRBJ2-1; 8 nucleotides agree with TRBD1. V lost 6 bases to trimming and J lost 4 bases; unmatched junction nucleotides: 11. The CDR3 has 15 residues. Germline CDR1 and CDR2: DFQATT and SNEGSKA (reference sequence). The CDR3 DNA sequence: TGCAGTGCCAACCACCGAGGACAGGGTTACAATGAGCAGTTCTTC. It codes for CSANHRGQGYNEQFF.

The chain is built from TRBV28 and TRBJ1-2; D is possibly TRBD1 (5 bases). V lost 10 bases and J 4 bases, leaving 19 bases between the germline ends. The CDR3 extends over 14 amino acids. In germline, CDR1 is MDHEN, CDR2 SYDVKM. The CDR3 protein is CAITGLGGGYGYTF. CDR3 sequence (DNA): TGTGCCATCACCGGCCTGGGGGGAGGCTATGGCTACACCTTC.

There are a few counts of this clonotype. This chain connects TRBV4-3 to TRBJ1-5; D is unclear. Germline-derived CDR1 and CDR2 are LGHNA and YSLEER. V was shortened by 0 bases and J by 5 bases, with 11 bases between the two germline ends. This CDR3 has 15 residues. For the CDR3, the DNA is TGCGCCAGCAGCCAAGATCACGGCTTTTATCAGCCCCAGCATTTT. Translated, it gives CASSQDHGFYQPQHF.

This clonotype was recorded many times. The chain combines TRBV5-1 with TRBJ2-5; the D gene is possibly TRBD2 (5 bases). In germline, CDR1 is SGHRS, CDR2 YFSETQ. Trimming took 0 bases from V and 1 from J, leaving 7 bases between them. This CDR3 contains 14 residues. This chain's CDR3 is CASSLATSQETQYF. CDR3 in DNA: TGCGCCAGCAGCTTGGCCACTAGCCAAGAGACCCAGTACTTC.

The rearrangement uses TRBV7-3 and TRBJ2-1; the match to TRBD1 covers 9 bases. The CDR3 extends over 15 amino acids. With 5 bases clipped from V and 3 bases from J, the junction kept 5 bases outside the gene matches. Germline V lookup: CDR1 SGHTA, CDR2 FQGTGA. The CDR3, as DNA: TGTGCCAGCAGCACCCGACAGGGGGTCTACAATGAGCAGTTCTTC. This gives the protein CASSTRQGVYNEQFF.

This clonotype was seen a few times. This rearrangement joins TRBV5-5 to TRBJ2-3; 8 nucleotides align to TRBD1. V lost 6 bases, J lost 5 bases, and 8 bases stayed unmatched. CDR3 size: 14 residues. Germline values: CDR1 SGHKS, CDR2 YYEKEE (reference sequence). DNA for the CDR3: TGTGCCAGCACTTCTCAGGGGGCCTTAGATACGCAGTATTTT. Translation gives CASTSQGALDTQYF.

The chain joins TRBV20-1 to TRBJ2-7; 8 bases map to TRBD2. V dropped 1 base and J dropped 7; count of bases not matched to a gene: 12. CDR1 is DFQATT, CDR2 SNEGSKA, per germline (reference sequence). This CDR3 has 15 residues. CDR3 DNA sequence: TGCAGTGCTAGAGGACGGGAGGGTCTCTACAATGAGCAGTACTTC. The encoded protein is CSARGREGLYNEQYF.

This clonotype was seen a few times. The rearrangement uses TRBV7-3 and TRBJ2-1, with no clear D. The germline V and J ends were trimmed by 3 bases and 7 bases, with 10 bases remaining between them. Germline V lookup: CDR1 SGHTA, CDR2 FQGTGA. This CDR3 has 13 amino acids. The CDR3 DNA reads TGTGCCAGCAGCTTCGGTTCCCCTAATGAGCAGTTCTTC. The encoded protein is CASSFGSPNEQFF. Complete variable domain (other parts from reference TRBV7-3 and TRBJ2-1): GAGVSQTPSNKVTEKGKYVELRCDPISGHTALYWYRQSLGQGPEFLIYFQGTGAADDSGLPNDRFFAVRPEGSVSTLKIQRTERGDSAVYLCASSFGSPNEQFFGPGTRLTVL.

The J gene is TRBJ1-6, the V gene TRBV20-1, with TRBD1 identical over 7 bases. The CDR3 consists of 13 residues. The germline CDR1 and CDR2 sequences are DFQATT and SNEGSKA (reference sequence). Germline trimming cut 6 bases from V and 14 bases from J; bases unmatched to any gene: 13. As DNA, the CDR3 is TGCAGTGCCCAGGCACCCGACAGGGCTGCCCTCCACTTT. Translating it yields CSAQAPDRAALHF.

This clonotype has a handful of counts. The chain links TRBV12-3 or TRBV12-4 to TRBJ2-3; TRBD2 matches at 10 bases. The CDR3 consists of 16 residues. After removal of 4 bases from V and 5 bases from J, the junction contained 9 bases not matched to a gene. CDR3 in amino acids: CASSSKRGGWGDTQYF. CDR3 nucleotides: TGTGCCAGCAGTTCAAAGCGGGGGGGGTGGGGAGATACGCAGTATTTT.